Described below is a single T cell receptor beta chain sequence and its context. Its antigen is not known. Clinical symptoms, serum thyroxine and TRAb, thyroid ultrasound and orbital computed tomography were used for the diagnoses. The source of the PBMCs was around 10 ml of fresh peripheral blood. The data belong to a study of T cells in Graves' hyperthyroidism and ophthalmopathy. Points from the study as a whole: Blood samples included most of the expanded thyroid clonotypes exceeding 0.001.

The CDR3 is 15 amino acids. Between the trimmed V and J ends, which lost 8 bases and 7 bases, there was a span of 23 bases. Germline V lookup: CDR1 WSHSY, CDR2 SAAADI. It was RNA transcripts that yielded the amplified TCR beta CDR3 regions. Researchers ran a first-round RT-PCR on the TCR CDR3 using the HTBI primer set. Each CDR3 protein is one row after TCRdb ran MiXCR on the multiplex PCR reads. The data contain some 800,000 distinct CDR3 sequences, more than 30% of them seen just once; the ten biggest clones take up roughly 8.3%. Sequencing input: blood. This chain links TRBV10-2 with TRBJ1-2, with D perhaps matching TRBD1 (6 bases). The receptor was derived from a man aged 18 to 29 with Graves' hyperthyroidism. The CDR3 is CASLSGGDMTGGYTF. The CDR3 nucleotides read TGCGCCAGCTTAAGTGGGGGGGACATGACGGGTGGCTACACCTTC.